These 13 T cell receptor beta chains came from one sample sequenced in a study of T cell repertoires in cytomegalovirus infection. TCRdb recomputed calls from the reads with MiXCR, one row per CDR3 protein. The table lists 150,000 to 190,000 distinct CDR3 sequences, less than 25% of them singletons. Sample: PBMCs. The receptors were gathered from a human donor in good health (CMV status not recorded). Some clones in this sample may be carry-over from other donors' samples.

The chain couples TRBV6-5 to TRBJ1-1; 7 bases match TRBD1. The CDR3 extends over 17 amino acids. Germline V CDR1 and CDR2: MNHEY, SVGAGI. J gave up 5 bases and V 2 bases, and 14 bases lay outside the gene matches. The CDR3 loop is CASSYISGQRPRTEAFF. The CDR3 DNA sequence: TGTGCCAGCAGTTACATTTCGGGACAGCGGCCGAGAACTGAAGCTTTCTTT.

This clonotype was detected many times. V usage is TRBV7-2 and J usage is TRBJ2-3; 7 nucleotides line up with TRBD2. CDR1 and CDR2 (germline): SGHTA, FQGNSA. Trimming cost V 2 bases and J 9 bases; bases outside gene matches: 11. The CDR3 runs to 15 residues. CDR3 residues: CASSLRVRTGGTQYF. CDR3 DNA sequence: TGTGCCAGCAGCTTACGGGTGAGGACGGGAGGCACGCAGTATTTT.

The chain is built from TRBV5-1 and TRBJ2-2; D gene unclear. The CDR3 covers 15 residues. V lost 6 bases to trimming and J lost 6 bases, with 18 bases between them. Germline assignment: CDR1 SGHRS and CDR2 YFSETQ. CDR3 loop: CASKDYPQLAGELFF. CDR3 coding DNA: TGCGCCAGCAAGGATTATCCTCAATTGGCCGGGGAGCTGTTTTTT.

This sequence joins TRBV9 and TRBJ1-6; D is possibly TRBD1 (5 bases). Germline V gene sequence: CDR1 SGDLS, CDR2 YYNGEE. V was shortened by 4 bases and J by 6 bases, with 14 bases between the two germline ends. The CDR3 sequence is 15 residues long. CDR3 bases: TGTGCCAGCAGCCCCGAGCAGGGTGGTAATTCACCCCTCCACTTT. Translating gives CASSPEQGGNSPLHF. Full variable domain (outside the CDR3, taken from reference TRBV9 and TRBJ1-6): DSGVTQTPKHLITATGQRVTLRCSPRSGDLSVYWYQQSLDQGLQFLIQYYNGEERAKGNILERFSAQQFPDLHSELNLSSLELGDSALYFCASSPEQGGNSPLHFGNGTRLTVT.

This rearrangement joins TRBV7-6 to TRBJ2-3, with D perhaps TRBD2 (5 bases). The V and J ends lost 2 bases and 9 bases respectively, with 18 bases between them. The CDR3 sequence is 15 residues long. Per germline, CDR1 SGHVS and CDR2 FNYEAQ. The CDR3 reads CASSLWRVPGKTQYF. In DNA form, the CDR3 reads TGTGCCAGCAGCTTATGGCGGGTACCGGGAAAAACGCAGTATTTT.

The rearrangement joins TRBV18 to TRBJ2-5; possibly TRBD1 for D (5 bases). The CDR3 spans 16 residues. Trimming removed 1 base from V and 0 bases from J, with 12 bases in between. Per the germline V gene, CDR1 is KGHSH and CDR2 is LQKENI. CDR3 DNA: TGTGCCAGCTCACCACTGGGCAGGGCGTACCAAGAGACCCAGTACTTC. Its translation is CASSPLGRAYQETQYF.

This clonotype was recorded a few times. The chain uses TRBV7-2 and TRBJ2-3, with D uncertain. Germline V CDR1 and CDR2: SGHTA, FQGNSA. CDR3 size: 16 residues. Trimming took 0 bases from V and 0 from J, leaving 10 bases between them. This CDR3 is CASSLATLTSTDTQYF. DNA for the CDR3: TGTGCCAGCAGCTTAGCGACTCTGACTAGCACAGATACGCAGTATTTT.

This clonotype was counted only a few times. DNA of the CDR3: TGCAGTGCTAGTGGGACTAGCGGGACGTACGAGCAGTACTTC. Protein: CSASGTSGTYEQYF. The genes are TRBV20-1 and TRBJ2-7; 13 positions agree with TRBD2. Germline values: CDR1 DFQATT, CDR2 SNEGSKA (reference sequence). After removal of 3 bases from V and 4 bases from J, the junction contained 3 bases not matched to a gene. The CDR3 spans 14 residues.

This clonotype is medium-sized in the sample. This chain connects TRBV7-2 to TRBJ2-3; D not resolved. V lost 0 bases and J lost 1, with 8 bases in between. The CDR3 is made up of 15 amino acids. The germline V gene has CDR1 SGHTA and CDR2 FQGNSA. CDR3 protein: CASSLASGGTDTQYF. DNA of the CDR3: TGTGCCAGCAGCTTAGCTTCGGGCGGCACAGATACGCAGTATTTT.

This clonotype was found many times. The V call is TRBV28, the J call TRBJ2-1; D may be TRBD1 or TRBD2 (5 bases each). The CDR3 loop spans 15 amino acids. Per germline, CDR1 MDHEN and CDR2 SYDVKM. The V end lost 8 bases, the J end lost 5 bases, and 19 bases lay between the germline ends. The CDR3 coding sequence is TGTGCCAGCCTATCGAGGGACGGATACGACAATGAGCAGTTCTTC. Translating it yields CASLSRDGYDNEQFF.

The J gene is TRBJ2-2, the V gene TRBV28, with D uncertain. Trimming removed 6 bases at V and 5 bases at J, with 16 bases between. This CDR3 contains 15 residues. From germline, CDR1 is MDHEN and CDR2 SYDVKM. CDR3 region: CASRFSGLSTGELFF. The CDR3 coding sequence is TGTGCCAGCAGATTTAGTGGGCTGTCGACCGGGGAGCTGTTTTTT.

V gene TRBV28 combines with J gene TRBJ1-2; D gene unclear. Germline lookup yields CDR1 MDHEN and CDR2 SYDVKM. V lost 0 bases and J 7 bases, leaving 6 bases between the germline ends. This CDR3 has 12 amino acids. As DNA, the CDR3 is TGTGCCAGCAGTTTATGGGGTTCTGGCTACACCTTC. As protein: CASSLWGSGYTF.

This clonotype occurred a few times. This chain links TRBV5-6 with TRBJ1-1; a possible D gene is TRBD1 (5 bases). Trimming removed 1 base from V and 1 base from J, with 8 bases in between. The germline gives CDR1 SGHDT, CDR2 YYEEEE. The CDR3 extends over 14 amino acids. The CDR3 spells CASSLRQSNTEAFF. The CDR3 DNA reads as TGTGCCAGCAGCTTGAGACAGTCGAACACTGAAGCTTTCTTT.